This T cell receptor (beta chain) is drawn from a study of blood T cell repertoires in COVID-19. Study overall: Specimens from acute and convalescent COVID-19 originated in the United States, Italy and Spain. In each case, the material was cDNA or gDNA derived from T cells, B-cell-depleted T cells, or PBMCs.

How the authors handled the data: By means of reference gene primer amplification, nucleated cell counts were estimated. The repertoire was sequenced with immunoSEQ multiplex PCR; TCRdb's copy has only in-frame clones and lacks some. Clonal size and the V and J genes are those of that table, whereas D and trimming came from the DNA. The table includes about 190,000 clones, 76% detected once. This study enrolled people aged 18 to 89 from approximately 25 US geographic areas. Sequenced material: PBMCs or T cells enriched from blood (not recorded which). This clonotype was obtained from a woman between 45 and 60 years old with acute COVID-19.

Written as DNA, the CDR3 is TGTGCCAGCAGTCGGCAGGGTGACTATGGCTACACCTTC. Amino acids: CASSRQGDYGYTF. The chain recombines TRBV2 with TRBJ1-2; TRBD1 is a possible D gene (5 bases). Germline loops: CDR1 SNHLY, CDR2 FYNNEI. V was pared by 5 bases and J by 3 bases, with 10 bases between. The CDR3 has 13 residues.